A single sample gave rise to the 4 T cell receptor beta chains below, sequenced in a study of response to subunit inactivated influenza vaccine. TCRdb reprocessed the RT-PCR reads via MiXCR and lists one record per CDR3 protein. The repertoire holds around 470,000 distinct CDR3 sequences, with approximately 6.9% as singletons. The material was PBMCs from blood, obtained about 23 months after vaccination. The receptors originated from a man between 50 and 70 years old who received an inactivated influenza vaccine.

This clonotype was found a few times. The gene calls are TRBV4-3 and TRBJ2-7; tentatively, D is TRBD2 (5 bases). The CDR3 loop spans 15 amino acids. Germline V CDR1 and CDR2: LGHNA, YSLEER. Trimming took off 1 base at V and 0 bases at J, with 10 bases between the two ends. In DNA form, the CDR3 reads TGCGCCAGCAGCCAAGGGGTCAGCGGCTCCTACGAGCAGTACTTC. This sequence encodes CASSQGVSGSYEQYF.

The CDR3: CASSPQSSEQFF. The CDR3 DNA is TGTGCCAGCTCACCCCAGTCAAGTGAGCAGTTCTTC. The chain links TRBV18 to TRBJ2-1; D not certain. V was pared by 3 bases and J by 9 bases, with 9 bases between. The CDR3 consists of 12 residues. Looked up from germline, CDR1 is KGHSH and CDR2 is LQKENI.

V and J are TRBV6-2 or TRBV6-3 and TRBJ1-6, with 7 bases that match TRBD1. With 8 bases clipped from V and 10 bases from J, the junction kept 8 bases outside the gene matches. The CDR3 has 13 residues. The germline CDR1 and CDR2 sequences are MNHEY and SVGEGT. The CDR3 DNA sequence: TGTGCCAGCTACGGGACAGTAGGATCACCCCTCCACTTT. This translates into CASYGTVGSPLHF.

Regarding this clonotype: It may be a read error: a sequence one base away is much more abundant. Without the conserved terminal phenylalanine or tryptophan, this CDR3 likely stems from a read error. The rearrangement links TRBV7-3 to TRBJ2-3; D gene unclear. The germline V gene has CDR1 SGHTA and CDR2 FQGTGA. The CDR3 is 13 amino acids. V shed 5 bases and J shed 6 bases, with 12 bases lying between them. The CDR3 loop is CASSNAVSDTQYS. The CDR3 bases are TGTGCCAGCAGCAACGCGGTTAGCGATACGCAGTATTCT.